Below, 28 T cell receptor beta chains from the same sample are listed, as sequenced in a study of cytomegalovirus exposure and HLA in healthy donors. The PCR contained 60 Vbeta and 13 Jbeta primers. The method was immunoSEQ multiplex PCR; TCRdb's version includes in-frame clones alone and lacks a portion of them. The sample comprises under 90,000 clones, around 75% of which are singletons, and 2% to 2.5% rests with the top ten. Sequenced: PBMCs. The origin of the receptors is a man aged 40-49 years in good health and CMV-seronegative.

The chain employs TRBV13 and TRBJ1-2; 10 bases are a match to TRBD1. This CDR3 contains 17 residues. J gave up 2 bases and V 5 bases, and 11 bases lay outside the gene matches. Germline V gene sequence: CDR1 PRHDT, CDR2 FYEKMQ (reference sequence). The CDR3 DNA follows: TGTGCCAGCAGCGGAAGACGGGACAGGGGTTACAACTATGGCTACACCTTC. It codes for CASSGRRDRGYNYGYTF.

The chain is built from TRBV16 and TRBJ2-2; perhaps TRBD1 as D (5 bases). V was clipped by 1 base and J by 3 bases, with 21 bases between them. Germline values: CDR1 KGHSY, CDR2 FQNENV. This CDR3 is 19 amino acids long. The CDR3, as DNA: TGTGCCAGCAGCCAATTTTCAGCCGCGTGGGGCACGCACACCGGGGAGCTGTTTTTT. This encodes CASSQFSAAWGTHTGELFF.

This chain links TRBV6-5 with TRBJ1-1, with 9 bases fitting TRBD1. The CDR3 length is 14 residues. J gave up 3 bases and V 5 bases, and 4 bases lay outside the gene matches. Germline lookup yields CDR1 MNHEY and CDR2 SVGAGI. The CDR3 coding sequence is TGTGCCAGCAGTATAGGACAGGGGCACACTGAAGCTTTCTTT. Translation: CASSIGQGHTEAFF.

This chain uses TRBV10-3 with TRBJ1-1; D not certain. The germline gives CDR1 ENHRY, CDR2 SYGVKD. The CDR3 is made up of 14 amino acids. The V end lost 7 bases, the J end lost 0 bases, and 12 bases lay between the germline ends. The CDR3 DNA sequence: TGTGCCATCACCCAGGACGGGGTGAACACTGAAGCTTTCTTT. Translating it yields CAITQDGVNTEAFF.

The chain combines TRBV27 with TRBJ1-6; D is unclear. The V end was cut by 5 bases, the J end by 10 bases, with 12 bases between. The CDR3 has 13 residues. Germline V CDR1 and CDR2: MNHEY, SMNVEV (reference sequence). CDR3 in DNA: TGTGCCAGCAGTCTCCGTACGCGGTCACCCCTCCACTTT. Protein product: CASSLRTRSPLHF.

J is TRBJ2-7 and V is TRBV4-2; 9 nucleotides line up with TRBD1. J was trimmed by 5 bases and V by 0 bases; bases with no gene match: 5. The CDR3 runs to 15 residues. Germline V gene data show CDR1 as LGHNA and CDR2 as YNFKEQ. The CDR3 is CASSQDLGTGNEQYF. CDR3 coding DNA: TGTGCCAGCAGCCAAGATCTAGGGACAGGGAACGAGCAGTACTTC.

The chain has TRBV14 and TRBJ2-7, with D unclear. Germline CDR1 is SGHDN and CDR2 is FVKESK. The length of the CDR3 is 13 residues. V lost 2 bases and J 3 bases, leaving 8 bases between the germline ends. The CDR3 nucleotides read TGTGCCAGCAGCCAACACAGTAACTACGAGCAGTACTTC. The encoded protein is CASSQHSNYEQYF.

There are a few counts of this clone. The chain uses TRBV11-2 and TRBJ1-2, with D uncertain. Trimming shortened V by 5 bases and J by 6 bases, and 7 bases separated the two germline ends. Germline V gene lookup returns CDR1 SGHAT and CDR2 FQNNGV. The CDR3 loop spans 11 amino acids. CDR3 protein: CASSITDGYTF. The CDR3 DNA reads TGTGCCAGCAGCATTACGGATGGCTACACCTTC.

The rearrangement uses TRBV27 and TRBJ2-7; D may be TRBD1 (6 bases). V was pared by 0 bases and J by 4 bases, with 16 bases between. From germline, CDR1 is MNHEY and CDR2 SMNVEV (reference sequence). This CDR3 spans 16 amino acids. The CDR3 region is CASSLSGAPPYYEQYF. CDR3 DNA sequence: TGTGCCAGCAGTTTATCGGGGGCGCCCCCGTATTACGAGCAGTACTTC.

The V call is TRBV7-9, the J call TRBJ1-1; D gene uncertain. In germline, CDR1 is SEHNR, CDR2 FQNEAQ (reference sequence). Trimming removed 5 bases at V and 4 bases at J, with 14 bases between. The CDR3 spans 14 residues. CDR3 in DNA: TGTGCCAGCAGCCGCCGCCAAGAGGGCACTGAAGCTTTCTTT. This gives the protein CASSRRQEGTEAFF.

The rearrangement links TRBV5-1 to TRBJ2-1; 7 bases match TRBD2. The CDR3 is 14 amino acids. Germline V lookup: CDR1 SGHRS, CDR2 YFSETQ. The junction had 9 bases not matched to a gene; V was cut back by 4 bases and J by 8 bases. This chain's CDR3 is CASSGGSNSDEQFF. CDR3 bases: TGCGCCAGCAGCGGCGGGAGTAACAGCGATGAGCAGTTCTTC.

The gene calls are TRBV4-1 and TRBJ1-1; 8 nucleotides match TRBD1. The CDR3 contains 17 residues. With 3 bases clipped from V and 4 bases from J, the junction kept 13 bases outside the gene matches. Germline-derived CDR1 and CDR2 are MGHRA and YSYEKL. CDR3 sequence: CASSHLGQGSPVTEAFF. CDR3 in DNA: TGCGCCAGCAGCCATCTCGGACAGGGCTCTCCGGTCACTGAAGCTTTCTTT.

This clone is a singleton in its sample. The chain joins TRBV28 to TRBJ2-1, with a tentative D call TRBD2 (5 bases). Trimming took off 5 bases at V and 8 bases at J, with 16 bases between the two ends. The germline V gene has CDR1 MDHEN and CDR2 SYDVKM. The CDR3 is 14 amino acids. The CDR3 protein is CASSPSGSPDEQFF. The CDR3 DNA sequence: TGTGCCAGCAGTCCAAGTGGGAGTCCGGATGAGCAGTTCTTC.

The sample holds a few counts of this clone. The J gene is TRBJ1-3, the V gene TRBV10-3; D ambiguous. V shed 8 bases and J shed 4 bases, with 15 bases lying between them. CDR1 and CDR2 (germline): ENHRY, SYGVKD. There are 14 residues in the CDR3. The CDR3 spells CAIAETAEGNTIYF. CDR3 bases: TGTGCCATCGCTGAGACCGCGGAGGGAAACACCATATATTTT.

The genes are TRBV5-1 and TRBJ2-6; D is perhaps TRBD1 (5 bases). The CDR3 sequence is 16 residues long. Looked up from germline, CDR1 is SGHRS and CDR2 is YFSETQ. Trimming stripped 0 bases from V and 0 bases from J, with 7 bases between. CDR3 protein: CASSLGGSSGANVLTF. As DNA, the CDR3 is TGCGCCAGCAGCTTGGGGGGCAGCTCTGGGGCCAACGTCCTGACTTTC.

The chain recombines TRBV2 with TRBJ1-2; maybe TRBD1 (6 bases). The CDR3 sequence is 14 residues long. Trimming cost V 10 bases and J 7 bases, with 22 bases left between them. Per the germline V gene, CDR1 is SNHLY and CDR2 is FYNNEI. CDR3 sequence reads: CATWEGRGAGGYTF. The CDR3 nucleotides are TGTGCCACGTGGGAGGGCAGGGGAGCCGGTGGCTACACCTTC.

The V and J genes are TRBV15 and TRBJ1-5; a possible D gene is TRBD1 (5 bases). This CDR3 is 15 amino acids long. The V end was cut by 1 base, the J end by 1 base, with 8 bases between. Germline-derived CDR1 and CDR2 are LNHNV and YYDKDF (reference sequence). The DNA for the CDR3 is TGTGCCACCAGCAGAGTAACAGGCAGCAATCAGCCCCAGCATTTT. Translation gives CATSRVTGSNQPQHF.

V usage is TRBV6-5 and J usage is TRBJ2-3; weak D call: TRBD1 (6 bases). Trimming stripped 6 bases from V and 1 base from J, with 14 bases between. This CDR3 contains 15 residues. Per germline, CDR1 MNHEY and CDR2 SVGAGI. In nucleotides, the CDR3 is TGTGCCAGCAGCCCACAGGGAGTCGGCACAGATACGCAGTATTTT. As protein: CASSPQGVGTDTQYF.

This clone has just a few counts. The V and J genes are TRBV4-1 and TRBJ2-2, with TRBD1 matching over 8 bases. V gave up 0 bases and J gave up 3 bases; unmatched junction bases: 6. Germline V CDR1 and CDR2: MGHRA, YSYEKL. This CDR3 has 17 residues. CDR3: CASSQDRDRLDTGELFF. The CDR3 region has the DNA TGCGCCAGCAGCCAAGATAGGGACAGGCTTGACACCGGGGAGCTGTTTTTT.

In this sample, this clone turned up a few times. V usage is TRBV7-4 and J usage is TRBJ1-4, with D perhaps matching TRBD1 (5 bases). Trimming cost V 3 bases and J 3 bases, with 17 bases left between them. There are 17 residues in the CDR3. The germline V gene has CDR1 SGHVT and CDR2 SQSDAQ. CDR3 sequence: CASSLTRSGGANEKLFF. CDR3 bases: TGTGCCAGCAGCTTGACTCGATCGGGAGGGGCTAATGAAAAACTGTTTTTT. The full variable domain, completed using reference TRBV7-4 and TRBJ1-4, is GAGVSQSPRYKVAKRGRDVALRCDSISGHVTLYWYRQTLGQGSEVLTYSQSDAQRDKSGRPSGRFSAERPERSVSTLKIQRTEQGDSAVYLCASSLTRSGGANEKLFFGSGTQLSVL.

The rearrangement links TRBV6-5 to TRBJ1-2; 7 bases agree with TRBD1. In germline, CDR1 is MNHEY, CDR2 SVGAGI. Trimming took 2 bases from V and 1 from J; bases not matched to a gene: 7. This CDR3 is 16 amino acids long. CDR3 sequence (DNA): TGTGCCAGCAGTTACCGCGACAGGGCGATTAACTATGGCTACACCTTC. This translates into CASSYRDRAINYGYTF.

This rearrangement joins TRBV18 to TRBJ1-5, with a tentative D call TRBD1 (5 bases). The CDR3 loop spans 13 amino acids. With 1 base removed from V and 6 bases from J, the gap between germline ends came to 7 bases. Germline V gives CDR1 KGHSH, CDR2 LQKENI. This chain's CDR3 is CASSPQRGQPQHF. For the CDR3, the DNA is TGTGCCAGCTCACCACAAAGGGGTCAGCCCCAGCATTTT.

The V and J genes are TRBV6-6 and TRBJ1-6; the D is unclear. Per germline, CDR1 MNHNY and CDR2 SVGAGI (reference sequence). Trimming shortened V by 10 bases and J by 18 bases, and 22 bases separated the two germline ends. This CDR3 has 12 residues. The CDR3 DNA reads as TGTGCCACGCGGCACGGCGTGGCCGTCAGCCACTTT. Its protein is CATRHGVAVSHF.

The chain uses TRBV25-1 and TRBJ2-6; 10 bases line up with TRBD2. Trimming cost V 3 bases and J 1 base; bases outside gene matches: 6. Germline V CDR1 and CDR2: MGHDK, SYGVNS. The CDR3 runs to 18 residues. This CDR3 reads CASSDLLAGASGANVLTF. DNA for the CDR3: TGTGCCAGCAGTGATTTGCTAGCGGGAGCTTCTGGGGCCAACGTCCTGACTTTC.

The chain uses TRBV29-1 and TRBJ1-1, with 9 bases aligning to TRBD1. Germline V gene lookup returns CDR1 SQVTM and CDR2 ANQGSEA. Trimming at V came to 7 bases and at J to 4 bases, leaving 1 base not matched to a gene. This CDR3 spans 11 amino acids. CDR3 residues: CSAQGATEAFF. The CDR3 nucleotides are TGCAGCGCACAGGGGGCCACTGAAGCTTTCTTT.

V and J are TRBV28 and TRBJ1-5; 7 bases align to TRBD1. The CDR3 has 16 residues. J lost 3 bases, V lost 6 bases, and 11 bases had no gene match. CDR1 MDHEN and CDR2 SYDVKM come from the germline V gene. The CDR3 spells CASSSRGRGDNQPQHF. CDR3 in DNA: TGTGCCAGCAGCTCACGGGGCAGGGGGGACAATCAGCCCCAGCATTTT.

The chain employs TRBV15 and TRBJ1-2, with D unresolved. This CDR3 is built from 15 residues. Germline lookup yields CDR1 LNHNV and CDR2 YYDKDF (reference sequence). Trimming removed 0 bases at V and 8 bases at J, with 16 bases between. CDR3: CATSRDRGGREGYTF. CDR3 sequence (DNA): TGTGCCACCAGCAGAGATCGAGGAGGGCGGGAGGGCTACACCTTC.

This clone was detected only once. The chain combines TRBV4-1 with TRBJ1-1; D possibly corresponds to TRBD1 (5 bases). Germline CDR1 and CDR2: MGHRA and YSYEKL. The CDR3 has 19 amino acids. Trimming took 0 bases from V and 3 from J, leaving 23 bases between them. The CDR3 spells CASSQEDARGGRADTEAFF. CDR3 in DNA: TGCGCCAGCAGCCAAGAAGACGCTAGGGGAGGCAGGGCGGACACTGAAGCTTTCTTT.